Listed here are 19 T cell receptor beta chains from one sample, sequenced in a study of OX40 agonist ivuxolimab in advanced cancers. Generated by immunoSEQ multiplex PCR, the TCRdb table keeps only in-frame clones and is missing some. The table includes 75,000 to 90,000 clones, more than 70% detected once. This specimen consisted of CD4+ or CD8+ T cells sorted from blood, obtained in a trial of the OX40 agonist ivuxolimab. Source of these receptors: an adult with an advanced solid tumor such as melanoma, head and neck, liver or kidney cancer.

The V and J genes are TRBV5-1 and TRBJ1-2, with TRBD1 identical over 10 bases. V lost 4 bases to trimming and J lost 7 bases; unmatched junction nucleotides: 7. CDR1 and CDR2 from the germline V gene are SGHRS and YFSETQ. This CDR3 is built from 14 residues. In DNA form, the CDR3 reads TGCGCCAGCAGCATTGCCGGGACAGGGGTTGGCTACACCTTC. As protein: CASSIAGTGVGYTF.

This clone was counted only a few times. The gene calls are TRBV10-2 and TRBJ1-5; D call uncertain. V was clipped by 1 base and J by 0 bases, with 7 bases between them. Germline CDR1 reads WSHSY; CDR2 reads SAAADI. The CDR3 is 15 amino acids. The CDR3 region is CASSEYWASNQPQHF. The CDR3 nucleotides are TGCGCCAGCAGTGAGTATTGGGCTAGCAATCAGCCCCAGCATTTT.

The chain recombines TRBV5-4 with TRBJ1-2; D remains unclear. Germline V gives CDR1 SGHNT, CDR2 YYREEE (reference sequence). V was clipped by 0 bases and J by 0 bases, with 15 bases between them. The CDR3 has 17 residues. CDR3 amino acids: CASSLGLTTRTNYGYTF. The CDR3 coding sequence is TGTGCCAGCAGCTTGGGACTAACTACACGGACTAACTATGGCTACACCTTC.

V usage is TRBV2 and J usage is TRBJ2-1; the D is unclear. The CDR3 is made up of 13 amino acids. Germline V gene lookup returns CDR1 SNHLY and CDR2 FYNNEI. Trimming shortened V by 5 bases and J by 8 bases, and 13 bases separated the two germline ends. In nucleotides, the CDR3 is TGTGCCAGCAGTCGCCCCTTAGCCTATGAGCAGTTCTTC. This translates into CASSRPLAYEQFF. The entire variable domain, with the rest obtained from reference TRBV2 and TRBJ2-1, is as follows: EPEVTQTPSHQVTQMGQEVILRCVPISNHLYFYWYRQILGQKVEFLVSFYNNEISEKSEIFDDQFSVERPDGSNFTLKIRSTKLEDSAMYFCASSRPLAYEQFFGPGTRLTVL.

The chain joins TRBV10-3 to TRBJ1-2; 11 bases align to TRBD1. The CDR3 extends over 16 amino acids. V was clipped by 7 bases and J by 5 bases; unmatched bases: 12. The germline CDR1 and CDR2 sequences are ENHRY and SYGVKD. The chain's CDR3 is CAINQPGTGGLYGYTF. In DNA, the CDR3 is TGTGCCATCAATCAGCCCGGGACAGGGGGGTTGTATGGCTACACCTTC.

V gene TRBV11-1 combines with J gene TRBJ2-7, with 7 bases identical to TRBD1. Unmatched junction bases numbered 6, after V lost 6 bases and J lost 4 bases. Germline CDR1 SGHAT, CDR2 FQDESV (reference sequence). The CDR3 contains 13 residues. The DNA for the CDR3 is TGTGCCAGCAGTCGGGACAGAATATACGAGCAGTACTTC. Residues: CASSRDRIYEQYF. The full variable domain, its missing parts supplied by reference TRBV11-1 and TRBJ2-7, is EAEVAQSPRYKITEKSQAVAFWCDPISGHATLYWYRQILGQGPELLVQFQDESVVDDSQLPKDRFSAERLKGVDSTLKIQPAELGDSAMYLCASSRDRIYEQYFGPGTRLTVT.

This clone was seen once. The chain is built from TRBV19 and TRBJ2-3; perhaps D is TRBD1 or TRBD2 (5 bases each). CDR1 is LNHDA and CDR2 is SQIVND in the germline V gene (reference sequence). This CDR3 is 17 amino acids long. Trimming cost V 1 base and J 4 bases, with 18 bases left between them. The CDR3 nucleotides read TGTGCCAGTAGTATAGCTCCTCCGGGACGCTTGGCAGATACGCAGTATTTT. Protein: CASSIAPPGRLADTQYF.

The V call is TRBV18, the J call TRBJ1-1; D not resolved. Germline values: CDR1 KGHSH, CDR2 LQKENI. V shed 2 bases and J shed 1 base, with 5 bases lying between them. The CDR3 consists of 13 residues. CDR3 coding DNA: TGTGCCAGCTCACCAGGCAGGAACACTGAAGCTTTCTTT. This gives the protein CASSPGRNTEAFF.

The V and J genes are TRBV27 and TRBJ2-1, with 9 bases lining up with TRBD2. There are 15 residues in the CDR3. Trimming took 6 bases from V and 6 from J; bases not matched to a gene: 9. Per the germline V gene, CDR1 is MNHEY and CDR2 is SMNVEV (reference sequence). CDR3 loop: CASRNRAGGGNEQFF. The DNA of the CDR3 is TGTGCCAGCAGGAACCGGGCGGGGGGGGGCAATGAGCAGTTCTTC.

The chain has TRBV13 and TRBJ1-1, with D perhaps matching TRBD1 (5 bases). Trimming removed 1 base from V and 3 bases from J, with 12 bases in between. From germline, CDR1 is PRHDT and CDR2 FYEKMQ (reference sequence). The CDR3 covers 15 residues. The CDR3 DNA reads TGTGCCAGCAGCTTAGAGCAGGGCCGGCACACTGAAGCTTTCTTT. Encoded protein: CASSLEQGRHTEAFF.

The V and J genes are TRBV2 and TRBJ2-7, with 10 bases lining up with TRBD1. Germline V gives CDR1 SNHLY, CDR2 FYNNEI. The junction had 5 bases not matched to a gene; V was cut back by 5 bases and J by 1 base. The CDR3 is 15 residues long. The CDR3 sequence is CASSYGTGVSYEQYF. The CDR3 DNA reads as TGTGCCAGCAGTTACGGGACAGGGGTGTCCTACGAGCAGTACTTC. Full variable domain (remainder filled in from reference TRBV2 and TRBJ2-7): EPEVTQTPSHQVTQMGQEVILRCVPISNHLYFYWYRQILGQKVEFLVSFYNNEISEKSEIFDDQFSVERPDGSNFTLKIRSTKLEDSAMYFCASSYGTGVSYEQYFGPGTRLTVT.

This chain links TRBV28 with TRBJ2-5, with 11 bases fitting TRBD1. The germline gives CDR1 MDHEN, CDR2 SYDVKM. Germline trimming cut 8 bases from V and 4 bases from J; bases unmatched to any gene: 12. The CDR3 loop spans 16 amino acids. The DNA of the CDR3 is TGTGCCAGCGAGGACAGGGGGCGCGGGTCCGGAGAGACCCAGTACTTC. It yields the protein CASEDRGRGSGETQYF. Supplemented by reference TRBV28 and TRBJ2-5, the full variable domain reads DVKVTQSSRYLVKRTGEKVFLECVQDMDHENMFWYRQDPGLGLRLIYFSYDVKMKEKGDIPEGYSVSREKKERFSLILESASTNQTSMYLCASEDRGRGSGETQYFGPGTRLLVL.

This sequence joins TRBV5-1 and TRBJ2-3; a weak D match, TRBD1 (6 bases). CDR1 SGHRS and CDR2 YFSETQ come from the germline V gene. This CDR3 spans 16 amino acids. V lost 1 base, J lost 2 bases, and 14 bases lay in between. CDR3 bases: TGCGCCAGCAGCTTGTTCGCGACAGGTTACACAGATACGCAGTATTTT. Translated, it gives CASSLFATGYTDTQYF.

This rearrangement joins TRBV5-1 to TRBJ2-2; a weak D match, TRBD1 (6 bases). CDR3 length: 15 residues. Trimming removed 3 bases from V and 0 bases from J, with 9 bases in between. Germline V CDR1 and CDR2: SGHRS, YFSETQ. This CDR3 reads CASSSQGSNTGELFF. The CDR3 DNA reads TGCGCCAGCAGCTCACAGGGTTCGAACACCGGGGAGCTGTTTTTT.

This clone was picked up a small number of times. The chain has TRBV18 and TRBJ1-3; the D gene is possibly TRBD1 (5 bases). Trimming pared 5 bases from V and 0 bases from J, leaving 14 bases between. The CDR3 is 16 amino acids. Germline assignment: CDR1 KGHSH and CDR2 LQKENI. The CDR3 DNA reads as TGTGCCAGCTCAACCAGGGTGCCCAGCTCTGGAAACACCATATATTTT. The encoded protein is CASSTRVPSSGNTIYF.

J is TRBJ1-4 and V is TRBV6-1; possible D gene TRBD1, 6 bases. Trimming stripped 9 bases from V and 17 bases from J, with 22 bases between. Germline loops: CDR1 MNHNS, CDR2 SASEGT. CDR3 size: 12 residues. The CDR3, as DNA: TGTGCCAGTAGCTTTGGGGGGCGCGTCTTTTTTTTT. Its protein is CASSFGGRVFFF.

On this clone: One end of the junction is discordant with germline, which a read error may explain. V and J are TRBV7-7 and TRBJ2-1, with D tentatively TRBD1 (6 bases). Per germline, CDR1 SSHAT and CDR2 FNYEAQ (reference sequence). This CDR3 comprises 13 residues. In nucleotides, the CDR3 is TGTGCTAGCAGCTTAGATAGGGGGAATGAGCAGTTCTTC. Residues: CASSLDRGNEQFF.

The DNA of the CDR3 is TGTGCCAGCAACCCACAGGGGGGCAGGGAGCTGTTTTTT. It codes for CASNPQGGRELFF. The rearrangement uses TRBV7-2 and TRBJ2-2; TRBD1 agrees at 8 bases. This CDR3 region has 13 residues. Trimming cost V 7 bases and J 9 bases; bases outside gene matches: 7. CDR1 and CDR2 (germline): SGHTA, FQGNSA. The full variable domain, rest sourced from reference TRBV7-2 and TRBJ2-2, is GAGVSQSPSNKVTEKGKDVELRCDPISGHTALYWYRQSLGQGLEFLIYFQGNSAPDKSGLPSDRFSAERTGGSVSTLTIQRTQQEDSAVYLCASNPQGGRELFFGEGSRLTVL.

The chain links TRBV11-3 to TRBJ2-2, with TRBD1 matching 8 bases. CDR3 size: 15 residues. V gave up 5 bases and J gave up 2 bases; unmatched junction bases: 4. Germline V gives CDR1 SGHNT, CDR2 YENEEA. CDR3 protein: CASSPGQANTGELFF. For the CDR3, the DNA is TGTGCCAGCAGCCCGGGACAGGCAAACACCGGGGAGCTGTTTTTT.